This T cell receptor (beta chain) comes out of a study of blood T cells in healthy people across ages. The CDR3 has 13 amino acids. Between the trimmed V and J ends, which lost 4 bases and 5 bases, there was a span of 10 bases. CDR1 and CDR2 (germline): SGHDT, YYEEEE. Isolated PBMCs totaled at least 6.5 million in each sample. Sample-barcoded 5' priming and a J-beta primer mix drove a second PCR of about 6 to 11 cycles. Tagging of each cDNA molecule was performed by a template-switch adaptor with 12 random nucleotides. One entry per CDR3 protein, called by TCRdb with MiXCR from the 5' RACE reads. The sample includes 1.5 million to 2 million distinct CDR3 sequences, around 50% of them seen just once.

The source is a woman in her thirties or forties in good health. Sequenced: blood. This sequence joins TRBV5-6 and TRBJ2-1; D remains ambiguous. The chain's CDR3 is CASSPPNNNEQFF. Written as DNA, the CDR3 is TGTGCCAGCAGCCCCCCTAACAACAATGAGCAGTTCTTC.